What follows are 27 T cell receptor beta chains derived from one specimen sequenced in a study of blood T cell repertoires in COVID-19. Measured with immunoSEQ multiplex PCR; TCRdb has only the in-frame clones, and not every one. The sample comprises some 200,000 clones, 88% of which are singletons, and more than 1.5% rests with the top ten. The specimen was peripheral blood. The origin of the receptors is an older man with acute or convalescent COVID-19.

This rearrangement joins TRBV5-1 to TRBJ2-7; D may be TRBD2 (6 bases). CDR1 and CDR2 from the germline V gene are SGHRS and YFSETQ. The CDR3 contains 14 residues. The V and J ends lost 4 bases and 2 bases respectively, with 13 bases between them. The CDR3 reads CASSPGLKTYEQYF. The CDR3 bases are TGCGCCAGCAGCCCGGGACTGAAGACCTACGAGCAGTACTTC.

The CDR3 region is CASSQFGTGGYNEQFF. DNA of the CDR3: TGCGCCAGCAGCCAATTCGGGACAGGGGGTTACAATGAGCAGTTCTTC. This sequence joins TRBV4-1 and TRBJ2-1; 11 positions match TRBD1. Germline CDR1 and CDR2: MGHRA and YSYEKL. The CDR3 has 16 amino acids. V was clipped by 2 bases and J by 4 bases; unmatched bases: 4.

The chain couples TRBV28 to TRBJ2-7; D is ambiguous. This CDR3 has 12 residues. V lost 4 bases and J lost 2, with 6 bases in between. The germline V gene has CDR1 MDHEN and CDR2 SYDVKM. CDR3 residues: CASSSGPYEQYF. CDR3 DNA sequence: TGTGCCAGCAGTTCTGGGCCCTACGAGCAGTACTTC.

This clone was seen just once. The J gene is TRBJ1-1, the V gene TRBV7-2; 7 nucleotides align to TRBD1. The germline V gene encodes CDR1 SGHTA and CDR2 FQGNSA. With V trimmed by 6 bases and J by 1 base, 8 bases remained unmatched. This CDR3 contains 15 residues. For the CDR3, the DNA is TGTGCCAGCAGTGCTCAGACAGGGCGGAACACTGAAGCTTTCTTT. It translates to CASSAQTGRNTEAFF.

The chain employs TRBV5-4 and TRBJ2-3, with D unclear. V lost 2 bases, J lost 2 bases, and 12 bases lay in between. CDR1 and CDR2 (germline): SGHNT, YYREEE (reference sequence). The CDR3 has 15 amino acids. CDR3 nucleotide sequence: TGTGCCAGCAGCTTAGCACTCCCGCACACAGATACGCAGTATTTT. Protein: CASSLALPHTDTQYF.

The chain couples TRBV5-5 to TRBJ2-2, with 9 bases aligning to TRBD1. CDR3 length: 17 residues. Germline V lookup: CDR1 SGHKS, CDR2 YYEKEE (reference sequence). The V segment lost 3 bases and the J segment 4 bases; nucleotides outside the gene matches: 10. DNA of the CDR3: TGTGCCAGCAGCTCCCGGGGGGACAGGGCTTTCACCGGGGAGCTGTTTTTT. As protein: CASSSRGDRAFTGELFF.

This chain links TRBV11-2 with TRBJ2-7, with 11 positions matching TRBD2. CDR3 length: 16 residues. The V and J ends lost 1 base and 4 bases, in that order; junction bases with no gene match: 6. Germline V lookup: CDR1 SGHAT, CDR2 FQNNGV. CDR3: CASSLGGGLAVYEQYF. CDR3 nucleotide sequence: TGTGCCAGCAGCTTAGGAGGGGGACTAGCGGTATACGAGCAGTACTTC.

The chain employs TRBV29-1 and TRBJ1-5; 8 bases are shared with TRBD1. Trimming at V came to 6 bases and at J to 3 bases, leaving 10 bases not matched to a gene. The length of the CDR3 is 15 residues. Germline CDR1 and CDR2: SQVTM and ANQGSEA. The CDR3 nucleotides read TGCAGCGTGGCCGGACAGGGAAACGACAATCAGCCCCAGCATTTT. Its translation: CSVAGQGNDNQPQHF.

This clone has a handful of counts. This chain joins TRBV7-3 and TRBJ2-2, with TRBD2 matching 12 bases. Per the germline V gene, CDR1 is SGHTA and CDR2 is FQGTGA. This CDR3 has 19 amino acids. The junction had 10 bases not matched to a gene; V was cut back by 1 base and J by 4 bases. The CDR3 nucleotides read TGTGCCAGCAGCTTAAAAACGCTAGCGGGAGGGCCGGGCACCGGGGAGCTGTTTTTT. Its translation is CASSLKTLAGGPGTGELFF.

This CDR3 is CASSYSYEGADGYTF. The CDR3 DNA follows: TGTGCCAGCAGTTACTCTTATGAGGGGGCTGATGGCTACACCTTC. The chain is built from TRBV6-5 and TRBJ1-2, with TRBD1 identical over 7 bases. This CDR3 is built from 15 residues. V lost 0 bases and J lost 6; bases outside the gene matches: 7. The V gene's germline CDR1 is MNHEY and CDR2 SVGAGI.

The chain uses TRBV24-1 and TRBJ2-3; 8 nucleotides agree with TRBD2. V lost 4 bases and J lost 2; bases outside the gene matches: 16. The CDR3 has 19 amino acids. The germline V gene encodes CDR1 KGHDR and CDR2 SFDVKD. CDR3 sequence reads: CATSDRNPGTRFLTDTQYF. CDR3 sequence (DNA): TGTGCCACCAGTGACCGGAACCCCGGGACTAGATTTCTCACAGATACGCAGTATTTT.

The V call is TRBV6-4, the J call TRBJ1-5; 10 bases fit TRBD1. V shed 3 bases and J 0 bases; nucleotides not matched to a gene: 5. Germline V lookup: CDR1 MRHNA, CDR2 SNTAGT. The CDR3 is 17 residues long. CDR3 nucleotides: TGTGCCAGCAGTGATTCTGACAGGGGGCTTAGCAATCAGCCCCAGCATTTT. It is translated as CASSDSDRGLSNQPQHF.

V is TRBV12-3 or TRBV12-4 and J is TRBJ1-5; D might be TRBD1 (6 bases). This CDR3 region has 13 residues. Trimming removed 6 bases from V and 7 bases from J, with 13 bases in between. The CDR3: CASRDSPEQPQHF. In DNA form, the CDR3 reads TGTGCCAGCAGGGACAGCCCAGAACAGCCCCAGCATTTT.

The chain uses TRBV19 and TRBJ2-1; 12 bases line up with TRBD2. Trimming took 5 bases from V and 3 from J; bases not matched to a gene: 2. The CDR3 is 15 amino acids. Per germline, CDR1 LNHDA and CDR2 SQIVND (reference sequence). The CDR3 DNA follows: TGTGCCAGTAGTGGACTAGCGGGGATCTACAATGAGCAGTTCTTC. This translates into CASSGLAGIYNEQFF.

The J gene is TRBJ2-1, the V gene TRBV11-1, with TRBD2 as a possible D gene (6 bases). This CDR3 spans 14 amino acids. V lost 3 bases, J lost 14 bases, and 20 bases lay in between. Germline values: CDR1 SGHAT, CDR2 FQDESV (reference sequence). CDR3 bases: TGTGCCAGCAGCTTGAGGCCGGGAGAGATGGCGGAGTTCTTC. It translates to CASSLRPGEMAEFF.

V usage is TRBV6-5 and J usage is TRBJ2-2, with TRBD2 matching over 10 bases. CDR1 MNHEY and CDR2 SVGAGI come from the germline V gene. Losses at the gene ends were 6 bases for V and 4 bases for J; bases not matched to a gene: 5. The CDR3 totals 15 residues. Here the CDR3 reads CASRKAGGFTGELFF. CDR3 sequence (DNA): TGTGCCAGCAGAAAAGCGGGAGGGTTCACCGGGGAGCTGTTTTTT.

This clone was recorded only once. This rearrangement joins TRBV18 to TRBJ1-5; maybe TRBD1 (6 bases). The CDR3 is 13 residues long. Deletions cut 5 bases from V and 7 bases from J, with 12 bases between. Germline values: CDR1 KGHSH, CDR2 LQKENI. CDR3 region: CASSSGAGQPQHF. The CDR3 nucleotides are TGTGCCAGCTCATCAGGGGCAGGACAGCCCCAGCATTTT.

The chain joins TRBV19 to TRBJ2-1; a possible D gene is TRBD2 (5 bases). The V end lost 0 bases, the J end lost 9 bases, and 9 bases lay between the germline ends. Germline V gene lookup returns CDR1 LNHDA and CDR2 SQIVND (reference sequence). This CDR3 is built from 13 residues. In nucleotides, the CDR3 is TGTGCCAGTAGTATAGAAGGCGCGGGTGAGCAGTTCTTC. Protein product: CASSIEGAGEQFF.

Turning to this clone: The same CDR3 also results from other DNA sequences found in this sample. This chain uses TRBV18 with TRBJ1-5; D is undetermined. The germline gives CDR1 KGHSH, CDR2 LQKENI. Trimming stripped 3 bases from V and 0 bases from J, with 9 bases between. This CDR3 is 15 amino acids long. CDR3 sequence reads: CASSPGGNSNQPQHF. In DNA, the CDR3 is TGTGCCAGCTCACCGGGCGGGAATAGCAATCAGCCCCAGCATTTT.

The chain has TRBV20-1 and TRBJ2-7; D is uncertain. Germline CDR1 and CDR2: DFQATT and SNEGSKA (reference sequence). Between the trimmed V and J ends, which lost 5 bases and 6 bases, there was a span of 11 bases. The CDR3 length is 11 residues. The CDR3 region has the DNA TGCAGTGCTCCTCTTCTAGGCGAGCAGTACTTC. It codes for CSAPLLGEQYF.

The CDR3 DNA is TGTGCCAGCAGTGAACAGGGGGGCTCCTACAATGAGCAGTTCTTC. As protein: CASSEQGGSYNEQFF. The gene calls are TRBV6-1 and TRBJ2-1; TRBD1 is a possible D gene (7 bases). Germline V gene sequence: CDR1 MNHNS, CDR2 SASEGT. The CDR3 sequence is 15 residues long. V was clipped by 2 bases and J by 0 bases, with 8 bases between them.

The chain uses TRBV5-1 and TRBJ2-1, with a possible D match to TRBD2 (5 bases). Trimming pared 2 bases from V and 9 bases from J, leaving 15 bases between. This CDR3 is built from 14 residues. Germline CDR1 SGHRS, CDR2 YFSETQ. CDR3 loop: CASSLRGNGFEQFF. The CDR3 bases are TGCGCCAGCAGCTTAAGAGGGAACGGGTTTGAGCAGTTCTTC.

V and J are TRBV7-2 and TRBJ2-3; tentative D call: TRBD1 (5 bases). Germline V CDR1 and CDR2: SGHTA, FQGNSA. The CDR3 length is 14 residues. V was pared by 5 bases and J by 0 bases, with 9 bases between. DNA for the CDR3: TGTGCCAGCAGCCCAGGGTATAGCACAGATACGCAGTATTTT. Translation gives CASSPGYSTDTQYF.

This CDR3 reads CASSLARGNEQFF. CDR3 bases: TGTGCCAGCAGCTTGGCTAGGGGTAATGAGCAGTTCTTC. This chain connects TRBV5-4 to TRBJ2-1, with a tentative D call TRBD1 (5 bases). Trimming cost V 0 bases and J 7 bases, with 8 bases left between them. Germline CDR1 reads SGHNT; CDR2 reads YYREEE (reference sequence). The CDR3 has 13 residues.

The V call is TRBV11-2, the J call TRBJ1-6; 9 nucleotides agree with TRBD1. The germline V gene has CDR1 SGHAT and CDR2 FQNNGV. This CDR3 region has 14 residues. V lost 6 bases, J lost 7 bases, and 4 bases stayed unmatched. CDR3 nucleotides: TGTGCCAGCAGTTACAGGGGGCGAAATTCACCCCTCCACTTT. It encodes CASSYRGRNSPLHF.

About this clone itself: Other DNA sequences from this sample encode an identical CDR3 as well. The V call is TRBV9, the J call TRBJ2-7; D is undetermined. The germline gives CDR1 SGDLS, CDR2 YYNGEE. Trimming shortened V by 2 bases and J by 0 bases, and 9 bases separated the two germline ends. The CDR3 totals 14 residues. CDR3 in DNA: TGTGCCAGCAGCGTTGGCGGCAGCTCCTACGAGCAGTACTTC. Its translation: CASSVGGSSYEQYF.

The chain employs TRBV6-5 and TRBJ2-1, with 8 bases fitting TRBD2. Unmatched junction bases numbered 8, after V lost 7 bases and J lost 3 bases. The CDR3 covers 15 residues. Germline CDR1 is MNHEY and CDR2 is SVGAGI. CDR3 DNA: TGTGCCAGCAATATTCCAGCGGGAGTCTACAATGAGCAGTTCTTC. It translates to CASNIPAGVYNEQFF.